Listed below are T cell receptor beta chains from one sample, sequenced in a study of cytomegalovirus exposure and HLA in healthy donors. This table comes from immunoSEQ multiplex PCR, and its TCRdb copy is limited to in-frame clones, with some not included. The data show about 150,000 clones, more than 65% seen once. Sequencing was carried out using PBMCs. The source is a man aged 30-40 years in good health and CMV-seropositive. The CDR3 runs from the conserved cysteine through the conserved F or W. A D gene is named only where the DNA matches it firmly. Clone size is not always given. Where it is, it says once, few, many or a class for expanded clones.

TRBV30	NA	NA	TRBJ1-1	CAWSARQEAFF	TGTGCCTGGAGTGCCAGACAGGAAGCTTTCTTT
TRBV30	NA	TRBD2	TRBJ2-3	CAWSRGLAGPTDTQYF	TGTGCCTGGAGTAGAGGGCTAGCGGGGCCCACAGATACGCAGTATTTT
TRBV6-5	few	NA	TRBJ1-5	CASSSGGGSNQPQHF	TGTGCCAGCAGTTCCGGGGGGGGTAGCAATCAGCCCCAGCATTTT
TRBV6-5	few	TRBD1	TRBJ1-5	CASSTGGWGNQPQHF	TGTGCCAGCAGTACAGGGGGTTGGGGCAATCAGCCCCAGCATTTT
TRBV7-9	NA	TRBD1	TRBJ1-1	CVSSQPGQLNTEAFF	TGTGTCAGCAGCCAACCGGGACAGCTGAACACTGAAGCTTTCTTT
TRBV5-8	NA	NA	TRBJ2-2	CASSLRWGWNTGELFF	TGTGCCAGCAGCTTGAGGTGGGGCTGGAACACCGGGGAGCTGTTTTTT
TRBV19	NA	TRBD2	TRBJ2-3	CASRPLAGATDTQYF	TGTGCCAGTAGACCACTAGCGGGGGCCACAGATACGCAGTATTTT
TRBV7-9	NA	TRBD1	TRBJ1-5	CSSSPGQGSNQPQHF	TGTTCCAGCAGCCCGGGACAGGGTTCCAATCAGCCCCAGCATTTT
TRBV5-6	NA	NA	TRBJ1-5	CASSLADKNQPQHF	TGTGCCAGCAGCTTGGCGGACAAAAATCAGCCCCAGCATTTT
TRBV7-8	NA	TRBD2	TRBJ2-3	CASSSRLAGDTDTQYF	TGTGCCAGCAGCTCACGACTAGCGGGGGATACAGATACGCAGTATTTT
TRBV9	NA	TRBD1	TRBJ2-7	CASSVEGQGHEQYF	TGTGCCAGCAGCGTAGAGGGACAGGGCCACGAGCAGTACTTC
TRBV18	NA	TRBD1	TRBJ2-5	CASSPGTGQETQYF	TGTGCCAGCTCACCGGGGACAGGACAAGAGACCCAGTACTTC
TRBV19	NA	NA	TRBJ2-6	CASSIWDNTKTGANVLTF	TGTGCCAGTAGTATCTGGGACAACACTAAGACTGGGGCCAACGTCCTGACTTTC
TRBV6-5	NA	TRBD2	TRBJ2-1	CASSYEGGPYNEQFF	TGTGCCAGCAGTTACGAGGGAGGGCCCTACAATGAGCAGTTCTTC
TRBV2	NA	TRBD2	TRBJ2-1	CASSEGVAGGRGEQFF	TGTGCCAGCAGTGAAGGGGTAGCGGGAGGGAGGGGTGAGCAGTTCTTC
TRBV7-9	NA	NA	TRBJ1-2	CASSLGGGLEGYTF	TGTGCCAGCAGCTTAGGGGGGGGATTGGAAGGCTACACCTTC
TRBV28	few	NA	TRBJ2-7	CASSPQAPTSYEQYF	TGTGCCAGCAGTCCACAGGCCCCAACCTCCTACGAGCAGTACTTC
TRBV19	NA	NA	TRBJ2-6	CASSIGGGVGANVLTF	TGTGCCAGTAGTATAGGAGGAGGGGTTGGGGCCAACGTCCTGACTTTC
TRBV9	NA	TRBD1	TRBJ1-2	CASSVTPGQGKRGYTF	TGTGCCAGCAGCGTGACTCCGGGACAGGGTAAAAGGGGCTACACCTTC
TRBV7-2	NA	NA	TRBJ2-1	CASSSGMRAYNEQFF	TGTGCCAGCAGCTCCGGGATGAGGGCCTACAATGAGCAGTTCTTC
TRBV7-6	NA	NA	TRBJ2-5	CASSFRPLGAGETQYF	TGTGCCAGCAGCTTTCGGCCACTAGGAGCCGGAGAGACCCAGTACTTC
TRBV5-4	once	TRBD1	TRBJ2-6	CASSLTTGIPSGANVLTF	TGTGCCAGCAGCTTAACGACAGGGATCCCCTCTGGGGCCAACGTCCTGACTTTC
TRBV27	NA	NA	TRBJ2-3	CASSLGQNTDTQYF	TGTGCCAGCAGTTTAGGGCAGAACACAGATACGCAGTATTTT
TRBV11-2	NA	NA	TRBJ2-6	CASSSLRTNSGANVLTF	TGTGCCAGCAGCTCCCTAAGGACTAACTCTGGGGCCAACGTCCTGACTTTC
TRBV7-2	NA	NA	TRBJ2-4	CASSLVAASKNIQYF	TGTGCCAGCAGCTTAGTCGCAGCTAGCAAAAACATTCAGTACTTC
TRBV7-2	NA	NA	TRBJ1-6	CASSSTQGFWPPLHF	TGTGCCAGCAGCTCTACGCAGGGTTTTTGGCCACCCCTCCACTTT
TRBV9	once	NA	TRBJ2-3	CASSVEAGSALPDTQYF	TGTGCCAGCAGCGTTGAGGCCGGGAGCGCCTTACCAGATACGCAGTATTTT
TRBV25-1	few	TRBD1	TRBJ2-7	CASSEYIYNGDRGEQYF	TGTGCCAGCAGTGAATATATATATAACGGGGACAGGGGCGAGCAGTACTTC
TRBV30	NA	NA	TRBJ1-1	CAWSVSPVEAFF	TGTGCCTGGAGTGTATCTCCAGTAGAAGCTTTCTTT
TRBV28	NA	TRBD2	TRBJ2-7	CASSMTSGYEQYF	TGTGCCAGCAGTATGACTAGCGGCTACGAGCAGTACTTC
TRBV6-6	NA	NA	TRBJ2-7	CASSYGGNEQYF	TGTGCCAGCAGTTATGGGGGGAACGAGCAGTACTTC
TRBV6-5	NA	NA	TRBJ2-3	CASSYAESTDTQYF	TGTGCCAGCAGTTACGCGGAGAGCACAGATACGCAGTATTTT
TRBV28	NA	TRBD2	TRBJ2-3	CASKTSGADTQYF	TGTGCCAGTAAGACTAGCGGGGCAGATACGCAGTATTTT
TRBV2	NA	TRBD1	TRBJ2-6	CASRGQAFSSGANVLTF	TGTGCCAGCAGGGGACAGGCATTCTCCTCTGGGGCCAACGTCCTGACTTTC
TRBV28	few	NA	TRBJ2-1	CASSFAGLLYNEQFF	TGTGCCAGCAGTTTCGCGGGGCTACTATACAATGAGCAGTTCTTC
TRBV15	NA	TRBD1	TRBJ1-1	CATSDRDRRVDTEAFF	TGTGCCACCAGCGACAGGGACAGGCGTGTGGACACTGAAGCTTTCTTT